The 19 T cell receptor beta chains given below trace back to one sample, sequenced in a study of Graves' ophthalmopathy and Graves' hyperthyroidism. TCR beta CDR3 amplification used RNA transcripts. HTBI primers were employed in first-round RT-PCR, then a second-round multiplex PCR followed. One entry per CDR3 protein, called by TCRdb with MiXCR from the multiplex PCR reads. The table shows 1 million to 1.3 million distinct CDR3 sequences, with roughly 35% occurring only once. Input material: peripheral blood or thyroid tissue (not recorded which). All receptors derive from an adult man with Graves' hyperthyroidism.

This chain connects TRBV20-1 to TRBJ1-5, with 7 bases fitting TRBD1. The CDR3 has 15 amino acids. The V and J ends lost 4 bases and 1 base, in that order; junction bases with no gene match: 7. Germline assignment: CDR1 DFQATT and CDR2 SNEGSKA (reference sequence). The CDR3 region is CSATRGFWSNQPQHF. The CDR3 DNA reads as TGCAGTGCTACCAGGGGGTTTTGGAGCAATCAGCCCCAGCATTTT.

The J gene is TRBJ2-7, the V gene TRBV6-1, with TRBD2 identical over 7 bases. Germline assignment: CDR1 MNHNS and CDR2 SASEGT. The CDR3 runs to 15 residues. The J segment lost 0 bases and the V segment lost 7 bases, leaving 9 bases of the junction unmatched. This CDR3 reads CASNGLVRSSYEQYF. The CDR3 coding sequence is TGTGCCAGCAACGGACTAGTTCGCAGCTCCTACGAGCAGTACTTC.

The V call is TRBV7-2, the J call TRBJ1-2; TRBD1 matches 10 bases. With V trimmed by 5 bases and J by 2 bases, 8 bases remained unmatched. Per germline, CDR1 SGHTA and CDR2 FQGNSA. The CDR3 totals 16 residues. CDR3 residues: CASSPRTGGRNYGYTF. DNA of the CDR3: TGTGCCAGCAGCCCCCGGACAGGGGGACGGAACTATGGCTACACCTTC. The entire variable domain, with the rest obtained from reference TRBV7-2 and TRBJ1-2, is as follows: GAGVSQSPSNKVTEKGKDVELRCDPISGHTALYWYRQSLGQGLEFLIYFQGNSAPDKSGLPSDRFSAERTGGSVSTLTIQRTQQEDSAVYLCASSPRTGGRNYGYTFGSGTRLTVV.

The chain carries TRBV10-3 and TRBJ2-7; D unclear. The CDR3 sequence is 13 residues long. V dropped 10 bases and J dropped 8 bases, with 21 bases sitting between them. CDR1 ENHRY and CDR2 SYGVKD come from the germline V gene. CDR3 amino acids: CASSLLRTYKQYF. The DNA for the CDR3 is TGTGCCAGCAGCCTACTCCGAACTTACAAGCAGTACTTC.

Ten or more counts support this clonotype. This chain connects TRBV7-9 to TRBJ2-2; D unclear. Germline V CDR1 and CDR2: SEHNR, FQNEAQ (reference sequence). CDR3 size: 15 residues. V was cut by 7 bases and J by 2 bases, with 14 bases left in between. CDR3 residues: CASIGASINTGELFF. For the CDR3, the DNA is TGTGCCAGCATCGGTGCCTCTATCAACACCGGGGAGCTGTTTTTT. Full variable domain (missing parts from reference TRBV7-9 and TRBJ2-2): DTGVSQNPRHKITKRGQNVTFRCDPISEHNRLYWYRQTLGQGPEFLTYFQNEAQLEKSRLLSDRFSAERPKGSFSTLEIQRTEQGDSAMYLCASIGASINTGELFFGEGSRLTVL.

The chain recombines TRBV6-5 with TRBJ1-4; maybe TRBD1 (5 bases). The CDR3 runs 17 residues. V was cut by 6 bases and J by 0 bases, with 17 bases left in between. In germline, CDR1 is MNHEY, CDR2 SVGAGI. This CDR3 is CASRRLGTTATNEKLFF. The DNA for the CDR3 is TGTGCCAGCAGACGCCTGGGGACGACTGCAACTAATGAAAAACTGTTTTTT.

The table lists this clonotype with many counts. This chain joins TRBV5-1 and TRBJ2-2; D is unclear. There are 12 residues in the CDR3. Germline assignment: CDR1 SGHRS and CDR2 YFSETQ. With 7 bases removed from V and 3 bases from J, the gap between germline ends came to 7 bases. The CDR3 protein is CASGQDTGELFF. Written as DNA, the CDR3 is TGCGCCAGCGGGCAAGACACCGGGGAGCTGTTTTTT.

J is TRBJ1-5 and V is TRBV12-3 or TRBV12-4; D unclear. V lost 7 bases and J lost 5, with 21 bases in between. The CDR3 contains 16 residues. The CDR3 spells CASKSDTVGPDQPQHF. The CDR3 coding sequence is TGTGCCAGCAAAAGTGATACTGTAGGCCCTGATCAGCCCCAGCATTTT.

The chain employs TRBV6-2 or TRBV6-3 and TRBJ1-2, with a possible D match to TRBD1 (5 bases). V lost 7 bases, J lost 0 bases, and 12 bases lay in between. Germline V CDR1 and CDR2: MNHEY, SVGEGT. The CDR3 runs 14 residues. DNA of the CDR3: TGTGCCAGCAACAAACAGGCCACTAACTATGGCTACACCTTC. It translates to CASNKQATNYGYTF.

This clonotype was recorded many times. This sequence joins TRBV20-1 and TRBJ1-6, with 10 bases that match TRBD1. CDR1 and CDR2 (germline): DFQATT, SNEGSKA (reference sequence). The length of the CDR3 is 14 residues. V gave up 3 bases and J gave up 7 bases; unmatched junction bases: 3. DNA for the CDR3: TGCAGTGCTAGTAGGGACAGGGGCAATTCACCCCTCCACTTT. Protein: CSASRDRGNSPLHF.

This clonotype was detected ten times or more. The rearrangement uses TRBV2 and TRBJ1-3; D is undetermined. The CDR3 is 11 amino acids. Trimming left V 7 bases short and J 0 bases short, with 1 base between. Germline V gene sequence: CDR1 SNHLY, CDR2 FYNNEI. The CDR3 nucleotides read TGTGCCAGCATCTCTGGAAACACCATATATTTT. Protein sequence: CASISGNTIYF.

This clonotype appeared a few times. Because the CDR3 is missing its conserved closing phenylalanine or tryptophan, this is likely a read error. The V and J genes are TRBV7-8 and TRBJ1-1; D remains unclear. The germline V gene encodes CDR1 SGHVS and CDR2 FQNEAQ. The length of the CDR3 is 14 residues. The CDR3 is CASRHGRPDSEAFS. The CDR3 DNA follows: TGCGCCAGCAGACATGGCAGGCCAGATTCCGAAGCTTTCTCT.

Points on this clonotype: The junction differs from germline at one of its ends, possibly a read error. V gene TRBV7-8 combines with J gene TRBJ2-5; no clear D. This CDR3 has 15 residues. Looked up from germline, CDR1 is SGHVS and CDR2 is FQNEAQ. In DNA form, the CDR3 reads TGCGCCAGCAGCCAAAGACACCCACGGGCGGAGACCCAGTACTTC. Its translation: CASSQRHPRAETQYF.

For the CDR3, the DNA is TGTGCCAGCAGTTTAGAGGGGGACGGCCCCTATGGCTACACCTTC. It codes for CASSLEGDGPYGYTF. This chain joins TRBV12-3 or TRBV12-4 and TRBJ1-2; tentative D call: TRBD1 (6 bases). V lost 1 base and J lost 4, with 13 bases in between. This CDR3 region has 15 residues.

This clonotype was seen at least ten times. V and J are TRBV19 and TRBJ1-6; no firm D call. This CDR3 has 14 amino acids. Germline CDR1 is LNHDA and CDR2 is SQIVND (reference sequence). V was trimmed by 3 bases and J by 7 bases, leaving 10 bases between them. The CDR3 spells CASSIAADNSPLHF. CDR3 coding DNA: TGTGCCAGTAGTATTGCGGCAGACAATTCACCCCTCCACTTT.

In the case of this clonotype: The missing conserved phenylalanine or tryptophan at the end of this CDR3 makes a read error likely. Because the CDR3's place on the DNA is in doubt, the DNA is left out and the CDR3 is given as listed by TCRdb. The genes are TRBV29-1 and TRBJ2-1; the table gives TRBD1 as D, unverified against the DNA. Germline CDR1 SQVTM, CDR2 ANQGSEA. The CDR3 has 11 residues if both end residues are counted. The CDR3 loop is CSVEVGQGWFL.

At least ten counts were recorded for this clonotype. The rearrangement joins TRBV6-1 to TRBJ1-1, with D uncertain. Germline V CDR1 and CDR2: MNHNS, SASEGT. The CDR3 runs to 15 residues. V dropped 1 base and J dropped 1 base, with 10 bases sitting between them. The DNA of the CDR3 is TGTGCCAGCAGTGAAGGGCGGGGAGGGAACACTGAAGCTTTCTTT. It translates to CASSEGRGGNTEAFF.

This clonotype was seen repeatedly, ten times or more. A junction end diverges from the germline sequence, so it may reflect a read error. V is TRBV2 and J is TRBJ1-6; 8 positions match TRBD1. Germline-derived CDR1 and CDR2 are SNHLY and FYNNEI. This CDR3 spans 15 amino acids. The CDR3 bases are TGTGCCAGCAGGGAAGGACAGGGACTAAATTCACCCCTCCACTTT. This codes for CASREGQGLNSPLHF.

There are many counts of this clonotype. The chain carries TRBV15 and TRBJ2-7, with TRBD1 as a possible D gene (6 bases). The CDR3 has 14 amino acids. Trimming left V 1 base short and J 2 bases short, with 9 bases between. From germline, CDR1 is LNHNV and CDR2 YYDKDF (reference sequence). The CDR3 region is CATSRGRQAYEQYF. CDR3 nucleotide sequence: TGTGCCACCAGCAGAGGAAGACAGGCCTACGAGCAGTACTTC. The full variable domain, its missing parts supplied by reference TRBV15 and TRBJ2-7, is DAMVIQNPRYQVTQFGKPVTLSCSQTLNHNVMYWYQQKSSQAPKLLFHYYDKDFNNEADTPDNFQSRRPNTSFCFLDIRSPGLGDTAMYLCATSRGRQAYEQYFGPGTRLTVT.